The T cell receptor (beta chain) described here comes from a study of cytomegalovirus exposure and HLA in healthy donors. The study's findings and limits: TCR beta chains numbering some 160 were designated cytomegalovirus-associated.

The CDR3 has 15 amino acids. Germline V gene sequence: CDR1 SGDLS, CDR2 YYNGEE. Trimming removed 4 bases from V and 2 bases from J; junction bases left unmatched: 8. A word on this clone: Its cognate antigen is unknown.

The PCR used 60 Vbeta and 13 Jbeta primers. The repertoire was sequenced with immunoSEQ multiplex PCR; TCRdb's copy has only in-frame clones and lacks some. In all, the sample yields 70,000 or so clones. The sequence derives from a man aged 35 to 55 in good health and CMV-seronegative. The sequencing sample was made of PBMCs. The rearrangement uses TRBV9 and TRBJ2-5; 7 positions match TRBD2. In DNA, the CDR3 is TGTGCCAGCAGCACCAACCCGGGGGGTCAAGAGACCCAGTACTTC. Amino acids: CASSTNPGGQETQYF.